The sequence of this T cell receptor beta chain was determined in a study of blood T cell repertoires in COVID-19. At the level of the study: COVID-19 samples collected from the United States, Italy and Spain covered acute and convalescent phases. In each case, the material was cDNA or gDNA derived from T cells, B-cell-depleted T cells, or PBMCs.

Authors' analysis steps: Using reference gene primer amplification, nucleated cell counts were estimated. Sequencing used immunoSEQ multiplex PCR; TCRdb keeps in-frame clones, though not all of them. Clone size and V and J calls were adopted from that table, with D and trimming inferred from the DNA. The sample records approximately 78,000 clones, less than 90% being singletons. The receptor's source is a woman older than 75 with acute or convalescent COVID-19. The specimen was peripheral blood.

The CDR3 loop reads CAWRRAGEHYQETQYF. The CDR3 region has the DNA TGTGCCTGGAGAAGAGCGGGGGAGCATTACCAAGAGACCCAGTACTTC. The rearrangement joins TRBV30 to TRBJ2-5; 8 positions match TRBD2. The CDR3 extends over 16 amino acids. Germline CDR1 GTSNPN, CDR2 SVGIG (reference sequence). After removal of 3 bases from V and 0 bases from J, the junction contained 9 bases not matched to a gene.